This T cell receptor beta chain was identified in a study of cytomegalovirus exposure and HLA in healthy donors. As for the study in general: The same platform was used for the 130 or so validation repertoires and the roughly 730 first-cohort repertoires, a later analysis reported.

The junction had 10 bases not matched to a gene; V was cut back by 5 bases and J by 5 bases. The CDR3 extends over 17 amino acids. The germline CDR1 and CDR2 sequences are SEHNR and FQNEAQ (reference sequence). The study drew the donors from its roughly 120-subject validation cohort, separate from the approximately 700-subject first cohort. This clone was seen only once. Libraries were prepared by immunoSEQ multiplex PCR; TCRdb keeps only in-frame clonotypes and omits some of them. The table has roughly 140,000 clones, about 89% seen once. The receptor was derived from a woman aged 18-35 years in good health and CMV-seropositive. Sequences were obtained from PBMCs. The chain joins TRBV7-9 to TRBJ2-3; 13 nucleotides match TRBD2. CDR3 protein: CASSRLLAGGRGDTQYF. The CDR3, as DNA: TGTGCCAGCAGCCGGTTACTAGCGGGAGGGCGGGGAGATACGCAGTATTTT.